What follows are 5 T cell receptor beta chains derived from one specimen sequenced in a study of blood T cell repertoires in COVID-19. TCRdb's table, derived via immunoSEQ multiplex PCR, lists solely in-frame clones and lacks some. Here the sample spans some 14,000 clones, 85% to 90% being singletons. Sequencing was performed on peripheral blood. The origin of the receptors is a human donor in a cohort sampled during active COVID-19.

This rearrangement joins TRBV7-3 to TRBJ2-2, with D possibly being TRBD2 (6 bases). This CDR3 is 14 amino acids long. Germline V CDR1 and CDR2: SGHTA, FQGTGA. Trimming took 2 bases from V and 7 from J, leaving 11 bases between them. For the CDR3, the DNA is TGTGCCAGCAGCTTAGGGGGGAATTTCGGGGAGCTGTTTTTT. As protein: CASSLGGNFGELFF. The whole variable domain, remainder taken from reference TRBV7-3 and TRBJ2-2, is GAGVSQTPSNKVTEKGKYVELRCDPISGHTALYWYRQSLGQGPEFLIYFQGTGAADDSGLPNDRFFAVRPEGSVSTLKIQRTERGDSAVYLCASSLGGNFGELFFGEGSRLTVL.

The chain employs TRBV2 and TRBJ1-5; 8 nucleotides agree with TRBD1. V lost 3 bases, J lost 7 bases, and 5 bases stayed unmatched. The CDR3 consists of 14 residues. CDR1 and CDR2 (germline): SNHLY, FYNNEI. The CDR3 region is CASSEDREWQPQHF. In DNA, the CDR3 is TGTGCCAGCAGTGAGGACAGGGAATGGCAGCCCCAGCATTTT.

The CDR3 sequence is CASSSGLAGVQETQYF. The CDR3 nucleotides are TGCGCCAGCAGCTCCGGACTAGCGGGGGTCCAAGAGACCCAGTACTTC. The rearrangement joins TRBV5-1 to TRBJ2-5; 13 bases agree with TRBD2. The CDR3 is 16 residues long. The V gene's germline CDR1 is SGHRS and CDR2 YFSETQ. V trimming: 3 bases; J trimming: 1 base; junction bases outside the gene matches: 3. Full variable domain (rest looked up from reference TRBV5-1 and TRBJ2-5): KAGVTQTPRYLIKTRGQQVTLSCSPISGHRSVSWYQQTPGQGLQFLFEYFSETQRNKGNFPGRFSGRQFSNSRSEMNVSTLELGDSALYLCASSSGLAGVQETQYFGPGTRLLVL.

This clone has more than one count but fewer than ten. The rearrangement uses TRBV24-1 and TRBJ1-1; 9 nucleotides match TRBD1. Germline V CDR1 and CDR2: KGHDR, SFDVKD. V shed 3 bases and J 6 bases; nucleotides not matched to a gene: 1. The CDR3 contains 13 residues. The CDR3 reads CATSDRTGAEAFF. The DNA for the CDR3 is TGTGCCACCAGTGATCGGACAGGGGCTGAAGCTTTCTTT.

This clone was recorded only once. The chain recombines TRBV18 with TRBJ2-3; TRBD1 aligns across 7 bases. Germline V CDR1 and CDR2: KGHSH, LQKENI. This CDR3 is 16 amino acids long. Trimming took 3 bases from V and 2 from J; bases not matched to a gene: 8. The CDR3 DNA sequence: TGTGCCAGCTCACCTCTGGGACAGATCAACACAGATACGCAGTATTTT. Encoded protein: CASSPLGQINTDTQYF.